A few counts support the clone carrying this T cell receptor (beta chain). Deletions cut 1 base from V and 5 bases from J, with 12 bases between. In germline, CDR1 is GTSNPN, CDR2 SVGIG (reference sequence). The CDR3 totals 14 residues. This entry comes from a study of CD8+ T cells in alopecia areata. RNA extraction was followed by reverse transcription into cDNA, which acted as the sequencing template. Sequenced by immunoSEQ multiplex PCR; TCRdb stores in-frame clones only, minus some. This sample has 150,000 to 200,000 clones; 50% to 60% occur once, and the top ten carry about 4.4%. This receptor was identified in a human donor in good health. The sample was CD4+ T cells sorted from blood. This chain joins TRBV30 and TRBJ1-5, with TRBD1 as a possible D gene (5 bases). CDR3 in amino acids: CAWSASWGDQPQHF. The CDR3 DNA is TGTGCCTGGAGTGCCTCTTGGGGGGATCAGCCCCAGCATTTT.